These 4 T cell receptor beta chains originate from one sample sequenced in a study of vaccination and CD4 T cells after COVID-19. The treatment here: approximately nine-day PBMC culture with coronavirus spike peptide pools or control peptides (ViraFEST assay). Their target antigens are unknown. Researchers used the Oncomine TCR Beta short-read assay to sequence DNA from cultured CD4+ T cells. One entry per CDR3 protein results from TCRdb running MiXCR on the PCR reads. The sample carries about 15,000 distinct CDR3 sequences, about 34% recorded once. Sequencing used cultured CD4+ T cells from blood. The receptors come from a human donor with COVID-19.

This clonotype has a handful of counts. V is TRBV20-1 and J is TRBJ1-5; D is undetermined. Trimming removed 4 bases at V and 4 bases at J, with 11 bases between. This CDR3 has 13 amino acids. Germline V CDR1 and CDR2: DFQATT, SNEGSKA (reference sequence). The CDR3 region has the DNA TGCAGTGCTACGTCAGAGGGTAATCAGCCCCAGCATTTT. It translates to CSATSEGNQPQHF.

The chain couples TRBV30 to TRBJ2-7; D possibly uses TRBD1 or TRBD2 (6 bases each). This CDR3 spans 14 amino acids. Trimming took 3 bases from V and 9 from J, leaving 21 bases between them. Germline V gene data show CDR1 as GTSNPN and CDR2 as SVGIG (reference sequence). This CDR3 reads CAWRAPGALFRQYF. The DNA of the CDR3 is TGTGCCTGGAGGGCGCCGGGGGCCCTCTTTCGGCAGTACTTC.

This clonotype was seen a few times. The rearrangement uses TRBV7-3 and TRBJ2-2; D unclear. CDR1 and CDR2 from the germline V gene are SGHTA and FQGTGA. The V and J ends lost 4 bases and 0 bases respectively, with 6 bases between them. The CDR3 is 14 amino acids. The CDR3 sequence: CASSSSPNTGELFF. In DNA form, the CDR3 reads TGTGCCAGCAGCTCCTCACCGAACACCGGGGAGCTGTTTTTT. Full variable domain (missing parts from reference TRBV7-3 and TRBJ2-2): GAGVSQTPSNKVTEKGKYVELRCDPISGHTALYWYRQSLGQGPEFLIYFQGTGAADDSGLPNDRFFAVRPEGSVSTLKIQRTERGDSAVYLCASSSSPNTGELFFGEGSRLTVL.

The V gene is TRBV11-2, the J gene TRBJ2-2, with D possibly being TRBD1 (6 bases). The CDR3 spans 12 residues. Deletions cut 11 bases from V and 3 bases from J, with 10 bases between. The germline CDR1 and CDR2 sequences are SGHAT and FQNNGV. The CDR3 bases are TGTGCCGGACACAGGGACACCGGGGAGCTGTTTTTT. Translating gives CAGHRDTGELFF.